The rows below give T cell receptor beta chains drawn from one sample of a study of Graves' ophthalmopathy and Graves' hyperthyroidism. TCRdb reanalysed the multiplex PCR reads using MiXCR and keeps one entry per CDR3 protein. The sample records around 1,000,000 distinct CDR3 sequences, about two fifths being singletons. The sequenced material came from peripheral blood or thyroid tissue (not recorded which). Receptor source: an adult man with Graves' hyperthyroidism. CDR3s leave out the opening cysteine and the closing phenylalanine or tryptophan. A D gene is named only where the DNA matches it firmly.

13	TRBV19	TRBD1	ASSPTTGGDQPQH
10	TRBV15	-	ATSRPGQEAF
11	TRBV4-1	-	ASSRWGGPEAF
13	TRBV12-3/TRBV12-4	-	ASSPVAQGGEKLF
13	TRBV5-5	TRBD1	ASSDKGAGNYGYT
8	TRBV7-2	-	ASSVDTQY
14	TRBV4-1	-	ASSQDRGANYYEQY
11	TRBV18	-	ASSPGEQGEAF
11	TRBV5-6	-	ASTGGRTGELF
11	TRBV5-1	-	ASSQEAGSEQY
13	TRBV7-9	TRBD1	ASSQDRNPSYEQY
15	TRBV9	-	ASSPPAGYVRNTEAF
12	TRBV10-3	-	AISESAETDTQY
12	TRBV7-8	-	ASSWAGDGYEQY
13	TRBV20-1	-	SARDAGLSNQPQH
13	TRBV7-8	-	ASTQRGVGNTEAF
15	TRBV6-5	-	ASSYSTGTSGDQPQH
15	TRBV9	-	ASSVGPGALVDYGYT
12	TRBV10-3	TRBD2	AISGRGDTDTQY
11	TRBV7-8	-	ASSASGLGEQY
14	TRBV7-8	TRBD1	ASSSERGDRANGYT
11	TRBV6-5	-	ATFRQYQETQY
11	TRBV30	-	AWNIFGANVLT
13	TRBV7-2	-	ASSQRGDIGHEQY
12	TRBV19	-	ASNTDRLWLHLR
11	TRBV25-1	TRBD1	ASSGRTGGPVR
16	TRBV10-2	TRBD1	ASSDPVWTGSLSYEQY
11	TRBV29-1	TRBD2	SVEGAGVRTQY
12	TRBV10-3	-	AIRGTESSYEQY
15	TRBV11-2	-	ASSSWDEGGQVVGLF
12	TRBV28	-	ASSTGLAAGGYT